This T cell receptor beta chain derives from a study of blood T cell repertoires in COVID-19. Study-wide context: Sample material is recorded as cDNA or gDNA derived from T cells, B-cell-depleted T cells, or PBMCs.

In the source study's methods: Scientists estimated how many nucleated cells there were by amplifying reference gene primers. Assay: immunoSEQ multiplex PCR; the TCRdb copy retains only in-frame clones and omits some. Clone size and V and J calls were adopted from that table, with D and trimming inferred from the DNA. Of about 300,000 clones listed, just under 90% are singletons. The CDR3 length is 16 residues. Losses at the gene ends were 4 bases for V and 8 bases for J; bases not matched to a gene: 17. Germline values: CDR1 SGHRS, CDR2 YFSETQ. Patients of the Seattle cohort, enrolled during active infection, were followed longitudinally.

The TCR originated in a woman aged 25-40 years with COVID-19, enrolled during active disease. Sequenced: peripheral blood. The chain carries TRBV5-1 and TRBJ1-2, with TRBD1 matching 7 bases. This chain's CDR3 is CASSSRTGYTLGGYTF. CDR3 DNA sequence: TGCGCCAGCAGCAGCCGGACAGGCTACACTCTGGGAGGCTACACCTTC. Full variable domain (missing parts from reference TRBV5-1 and TRBJ1-2): KAGVTQTPRYLIKTRGQQVTLSCSPISGHRSVSWYQQTPGQGLQFLFEYFSETQRNKGNFPGRFSGRQFSNSRSEMNVSTLELGDSALYLCASSSRTGYTLGGYTFGSGTRLTVV.